The present T cell receptor beta chain was sequenced within a study of T-cell memory formation after mild COVID-19. Regarding the study as a whole: Contracting clones, day 15 to 85, had balanced CD4/CD8, and later expanders favored CD4+.

This clonotype came up a few times. As yet, its antigen is unknown. The CDR3 runs to 11 residues. In germline, CDR1 is DFQATT, CDR2 SNEGSKA (reference sequence). TCRdb re-called the 5' RACE reads with MiXCR, one entry per CDR3 protein. Among 350,000 to 500,000 distinct CDR3 sequences, under 20% were seen once, and the ten largest hold around a fifth. The sample consisted of PBMCs or a T cell subset sorted from them (not recorded which). The chain combines TRBV20-1 with TRBJ2-5, with D possibly matching TRBD1 (6 bases). The sequence was obtained from a man aged 18 to 29 who had mild COVID-19 (a few samples of this study predate the infection). Cell type and time point are not known. DNA of the CDR3: TGCACGACAGGTTTTCAAGAGACCCAGTACTTC. Translating it yields CTTGFQETQYF.